This T cell receptor beta chain is from a study of human T cells and chemical hapten exposure (dated by TCRdb to about 2021). About the full investigation: Libraries were combined into a pool for sequencing, and differences in TCR yield between samples came mainly from small differences in library volumes within the pool. Both TCR alpha and TCR beta chains were sequenced from each blood RNA sample. Peripheral blood TCR repertoire changes were tracked in vivo in alopecia patients during primary and secondary sensitization to the hapten diphenylcyclopropenone (DPC). The research as a whole found: Repeated subsampling changed both the strength of the expansion versus patch-test correlation and the threshold at which that correlation became significant. DPC sensitization did not change how many TCRs were above 1 in 1000 frequency, and no evidence was found of alterations in global repertoire structure.

What the time point label conveys for this sample: healthy volunteer bleed at 6 weeks. Total RNA was isolated from unfractionated whole blood collected in Tempus Blood RNA tubes. About 5 healthy volunteers served as TCR sequencing controls and were bled at day 0, 2 weeks and 6 weeks. The method was RACE. Reads for this sample came from a NextSeq 500. Library preparation attached unique molecular identifiers to individual cDNA molecules for quantitative, reproducible TCR counting. Processing in the source paper ran as follows. The median number of TCRs per sample was approximately 98,000, ranging from about 23,224 to 690,600. The Decombinator software suite was used to annotate the V, J and CDR3 of the TCR reads. For PS versus PT1 abundance plots, all samples were subsampled to the same number of TCRs (28,000). Expanded TCRs were defined as absent before sensitization and observed at least eight times at the 2-week time point. The raw public reads went through TCRdb reprocessing: fastp at Q25, MiXCR clone calling, in-frame beta chains kept. When rows share a CDR3 protein, they turn into one entry using the most common DNA and genes. The V and J calls, along with clone size, are taken from TCRdb and not from the paper's own processing. For this sample there are fewer than 100,000 distinct CDR3 sequences; 8.5% to 10% appear just once. In total, the top ten clones hold 1.7% of the sample.

Based on the germline V gene (reference sequence), the CDR1 and CDR2 sequences are MNHNY and SVGAGI. V is pruned by 6 bases and J by 9 bases, leaving 21 bases of the junction without a gene match. There are 17 amino acids in the CDR3, from cysteine to phenylalanine inclusive. This entry keeps only the CDR3 DNA: 51 bases, framed from base 1. Many counts were recorded for this clonotype. What antigen it recognizes has not been identified. The sample holds no much larger clone one base away, and base qualities are not on file. This receptor chain uses TRBV6-6 and TRBJ2-3, with 7 bases matching TRBD2. The sequenced sample consisted of whole blood. The TCR comes from a female donor in good health. Some clones in this sample may be carry-over from other donors' samples. The sequence in DNA is TGTGCCAGCAGACCACAGCCGGGACTACGAACGGGGGAGACGCAGTATTTT. Its protein is CASRPQPGLRTGETQYF.